This entry features one T cell receptor beta chain sequence. Its antigen specificity is not known. It has no much larger one-base neighbor in the sample; base qualities were not kept. The cohort was made up of several hundred healthy bone marrow donors. Cohort members were all nominally healthy when sampled, although unrecorded immune exposures were likely present. The donor was CMV seronegative and belonged to the group of approximately 320 seronegative cohort members. A peripheral blood sample was provided by each donor, and peripheral blood mononuclear cells were used for TCR beta sequencing. Genomic DNA extraction from the blood cell samples was performed with the Qiagen DNeasy Blood Extraction Kit. Trimming takes 1 base from V and 0 bases from J, and the germline ends sit 4 bases apart. For CDR1 and CDR2, the germline V gene (reference sequence) lists SGHNT and YYREEE. The CDR3 contains 13 residues, cysteine and phenylalanine counted. CDR3 DNA only is kept here, 39 bases in frame from base 1.

This record comes from a study of cytomegalovirus exposure and HLA in healthy donors (dated by TCRdb to 2017 to 2019). Study-level background: An earlier analysis of 587 of the donors reported 250 to 300 Gb of sequence data and approximately 120 million unique TCR beta sequences obtained from approximately 180 million T cells. Roughly 300 gigabases of sequencing data and roughly 81 million unique TCR sequences made up an early release that covered several hundred HLA-typed donors. Of the approximately 400 genotyped donors, over 70% fell in the genetic ancestry cluster associated with self-reported Caucasian donors. The study was designed to test whether signatures of past pathogen exposure could be identified by cataloging public T cell receptors. Using immunosequencing, the study profiled T cell repertoires from some 670 subjects and related those repertoires to cytomegalovirus serostatus. Besides the first cohort of roughly 660 subjects, a separate validation cohort made up of 120 different subjects was used. The study combined high-throughput TCR immunosequencing, statistical association of individual TCRs with disease status, and machine learning to predict cytomegalovirus infection status. A later analysis re-examined previously published TCR beta repertoires from about 700 donors and added high-resolution HLA genotyping to investigate patterns of TCR occurrence. Rather than using new phenotypic data, the later analysis identified candidate immune exposures from TCR beta sequences and from how often those sequences occurred across donors. To decide whether each TCR beta V gene segment behaved as functional or pseudogenic, an earlier analysis of approximately 590 of the donors relied on high-throughput TCR beta sequencing. Alongside the repertoire data, information on donor age, sex, ethnicity and CMV serostatus was compiled. Genome-wide SNP genotypes for about 55% of the roughly 670 donors were used in a later genetic analysis, which treated that subset as a discovery cohort. All discovery cohort repertoires had been generated using a single sequencing platform. HLA typing included class I and class II loci at four-digit resolution. Typing coverage differed by locus: A, B, C, DRB1 and DQB1 were typed in roughly 620-640 donors, DQA1 in 522, DPA1 in 600 to 610, and DPB1 in around 440. Roughly five DR-DQ haplotypes were handled as single units for association and clustering because linkage in the cohort was strong. Among roughly 400 genotyped donors of the cohort, an average of around 250,000 unique TCR beta nucleotide sequences was sequenced per donor, of which about 18% were non-productive.

The investigation overall reported the following: Most CMV-associated TCR beta chains appeared to be HLA-restricted in a later analysis, and the HLA associations seemed to be driven largely by CMV exposure. A later analysis reported that several top co-occurrence clusters appeared linked to parvovirus B19, influenza, CMV and Epstein-Barr virus. A later analysis found that HLA-associated TCR beta chains were more clonally expanded and had lower generation probabilities than equally common non-associated chains. The classifier was reported to diagnose cytomegalovirus status with high specificity and sensitivity in both the original and validation cohorts. The authors suggested that the approach could potentially be generalized to other disease states and immunological phenotypes. Because the 87-base-pair reads could not distinguish some IMGT-functional V segments, including TRBV6-2 and TRBV6-3, those segments were excluded. Compared with the 666-donor mean, donors in an Asian-associated ancestry cluster had fewer N-insertions in productive TCRs, according to a later genetic analysis. In vitro tests confirmed that three of the cytomegalovirus-associated TCR beta chains recognize cytomegalovirus antigens. Linkage disequilibrium might explain the correlated functional status among segregating V segments, but an unknown experimental factor could not be ruled out. Because HLA typing was unavailable for some donors at each locus, only the typed subset was used in association tests. Specific HLA alleles were associated with more than 15,000 TCR beta sequences at a false discovery rate of 0.05 in a later analysis. In an earlier analysis of several hundred of the donors, most TCR beta V segments were observed in productive rearrangements about 87% or about 30% of the time, broadly matching IMGT annotations. A further reported finding was that TCR beta sequences accurately predicted the HLA-A and HLA-B alleles for most subjects in the first cohort. Across donors, most TCR sequences were observed very rarely, whereas some public TCRs were present in many individuals. A group of highly shared sequence variants was considered likely to be a technical artifact of the sequencing pipeline. The only immune exposure information available for the cohort was CMV serostatus. The study gave a list of about 170 TCR beta chains associated with cytomegalovirus. Presence/absence analyses assumed roughly uniform sequencing depth across donors, an assumption that may not hold. V-gene and J-gene trimming of TCR beta chains was associated with a missense DCLRE1C variant in a later genetic analysis, and the association was replicated in an independent cohort. The cohort was sequenced for TCR beta chains only, and without alpha or paired-chain data the features that could be detected were limited. The earlier analysis of some 560 of the donors excluded some 15 rarely observed V segments, including chromosome 9 orphons, because counts were too low. In a later analysis, TCR association rates were found to vary across HLA loci, with the most associated TCRs seen for DRB1 alleles and the fewest for HLA-C alleles. Strong co-occurrence of HLA alleles, especially DR and DQ, made assigning TCR associations to individual alleles difficult.

The library relied on the immunoSEQ multiplex PCR assay. A mixture of 60 forward primers for TCR Vbeta segments and 13 reverse primers for TCR Jbeta segments was used in the multiplex PCR. The CDR3 region of rearranged TCR beta genes was amplified from genomic DNA with a multiplex PCR assay. The Illumina HiSeq System was used to sequence the amplified TCR beta libraries as 87-base-pair reads. In the paper's pipeline: A later analysis tallied tens of millions of unique TCR beta chains across the 640 or so repertoires, and approximately 12 million of those chains were shared by two or more donors. Raw reads were error-corrected and collapsed into unique sequences by a nearest-neighbor algorithm in which closely related sequences were merged to remove PCR and sequencing errors. To assign V, D and J gene segments, CDR3 sequences were aligned to IMGT reference sequences. For a sequence to be retained, at least a six-nucleotide match to both a V gene segment and a J gene segment was required. A rearrangement was called productive if the CDR3 had no stop codons and remained in frame with V and J, and every other rearrangement was called non-productive. Following IMGT convention, CDR3 was defined as the stretch from the second conserved V-encoded cysteine to the conserved J-encoded phenylalanine. In an earlier analysis of 587 of the donors, sequences lacking an unambiguous match to a single V gene segment were excluded. In an earlier analysis of several hundred of the donors, V segments were called functional above 56.7% productive rearrangements and were called segregating when the between-donor standard deviation exceeded 5%. A statistical classification framework was built to diagnose cytomegalovirus status from the catalog of TCR beta chain sequences. V and J gene assignment, in a later analysis, came from comparing TCR nucleotide sequences with IMGT/GENE-DB human TR gene sequences. Using the TCRdist pipeline, a later analysis assigned CDR3 sequences along with most-parsimonious VDJ recombination scenarios. In a later analysis, every TCR beta chain was defined by the combination of its CDR3 amino acid sequence and its V-gene family, and reads without a unique V-gene family were dropped. As a way to deal with suspected cross-contamination and a sequencing artifact, a later analysis dropped 500 to 700 nucleotide sequences that were highly shared and had low generation probability. In a later analysis, a clonal expansion index was calculated for each public chain from normalized within-repertoire ranks of inferred template counts. Generation probabilities in a later analysis came from a VDJ recombination model fitted to out-of-frame rearrangements, and those results were checked against IGoR. A later analysis scored TCR-TCR, TCR-HLA and TCR-CMV co-occurrence with hypergeometric tests, applying a repertoire-size bias correction to TCR pairs. To estimate false discovery rates, a later analysis permuted the HLA or CMV assignments 20 times. In a later analysis, co-occurring TCRs were grouped using DBSCAN, with TCRdist sequence similarity added in when clustering inside HLA-allele-positive subsets. Repertoires with fewer than 30,000 or more than 120,000 public chains, plus five repertoires with anomalous nucleotide sharing, were excluded from co-occurrence clustering. What TCRdb holds here is the immuneACCESS table cut down to in-frame rearrangements. Part of the clones is not present; checked against another copy, under half of the missing clones reflect an unresolved V gene, and the others are unexplained. V, J and clone size derive from that table, while D and trimming were established from the DNA sequence. The sample profile shows 200,000 to 250,000 clones; 75% to 90% of them were found once. In total, the top ten clones hold 2.7% of the sample.

Recombination joined TRBV5-4 with TRBJ1-2; a confident D gene designation cannot be given. The receptor was derived from a woman aged 40-49 years in good health and CMV-seronegative. Sequencing input: PBMCs. The sequenced DNA is TGTGCCAGCAGCTTGTCGGCTAACTATGGCTACACCTTC. Translated, this gives CASSLSANYGYTF.